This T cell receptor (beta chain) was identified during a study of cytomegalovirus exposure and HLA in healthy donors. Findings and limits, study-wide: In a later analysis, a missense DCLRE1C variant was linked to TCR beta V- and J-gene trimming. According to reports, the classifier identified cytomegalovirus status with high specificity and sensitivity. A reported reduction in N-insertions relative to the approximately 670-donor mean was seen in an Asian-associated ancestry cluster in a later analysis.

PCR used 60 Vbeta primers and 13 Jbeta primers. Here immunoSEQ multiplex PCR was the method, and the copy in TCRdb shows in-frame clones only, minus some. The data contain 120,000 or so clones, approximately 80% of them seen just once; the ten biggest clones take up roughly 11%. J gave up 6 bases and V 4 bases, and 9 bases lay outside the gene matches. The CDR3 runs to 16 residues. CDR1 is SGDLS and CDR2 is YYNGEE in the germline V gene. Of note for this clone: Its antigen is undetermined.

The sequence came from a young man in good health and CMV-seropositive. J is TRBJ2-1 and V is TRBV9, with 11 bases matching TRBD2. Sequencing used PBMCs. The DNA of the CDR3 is TGTGCCAGCAGCACCTACCCTAGCGGGAGGATCAATGAGCAGTTCTTC. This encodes CASSTYPSGRINEQFF.